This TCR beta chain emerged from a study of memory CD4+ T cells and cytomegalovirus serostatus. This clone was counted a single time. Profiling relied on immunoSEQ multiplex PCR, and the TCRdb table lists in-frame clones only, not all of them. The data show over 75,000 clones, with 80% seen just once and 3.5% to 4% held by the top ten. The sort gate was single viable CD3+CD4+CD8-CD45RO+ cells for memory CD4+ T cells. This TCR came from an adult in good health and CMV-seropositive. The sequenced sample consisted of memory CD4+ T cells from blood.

The CDR3 bases are TGCAGCGGCGACCTCTTGGCGGGAGGCTACAATGAGCAGTTCTTC. Its translation is CSGDLLAGGYNEQFF. The J gene is TRBJ2-1, the V gene TRBV29-1; 8 bases are shared with TRBD2. CDR1 is SQVTM and CDR2 is ANQGSEA in the germline V gene. V dropped 7 bases and J dropped 3; count of bases not matched to a gene: 11. CDR3 length equals 15 residues.